This TCR beta chain was recorded in a study of T cell changes during pregnancy in multiple sclerosis. Assay used: immunoSEQ multiplex PCR; TCRdb lists only in-frame clones, some missing. Of about 110,000 clones listed, 92% are singletons. The germline CDR1 and CDR2 sequences are KGHSH and LQKENI. After removal of 4 bases from V and 2 bases from J, the junction contained 9 bases not matched to a gene. The CDR3 extends over 17 amino acids. The input for sequencing was peripheral blood, taken in the third trimester of pregnancy. The sequence derives from a female donor with multiple sclerosis, enrolled in a pregnancy study. The chain has TRBV18 and TRBJ2-1; 9 bases line up with TRBD1. CDR3 coding DNA: TGTGCCAGCTCACGGGAAAGGGACAGGGTCGCCTACAATGAGCAGTTCTTC. Protein sequence: CASSRERDRVAYNEQFF.